One and the same sample provided the 7 T cell receptor beta chains below, sequenced in a study of T cell repertoires in cytomegalovirus infection. TCRdb fed the reads into MiXCR, producing one record per CDR3 protein. This table holds 200,000 to 300,000 distinct CDR3 sequences, roughly 15% found once. Sequences were obtained from PBMCs. The receptors originated from a human donor in good health (CMV status not recorded). Some clones in this sample may be carry-over from other donors' samples.

This clonotype has a handful of counts. The CDR3 reads CAGQGGAADTQYF. CDR3 sequence (DNA): TGTGCCGGCCAAGGCGGGGCGGCAGATACGCAGTATTTT. This chain links TRBV25-1 with TRBJ2-3; possibly TRBD2 for D (6 bases). This CDR3 has 13 amino acids. The V and J ends lost 11 bases and 4 bases respectively, with 16 bases between them. The germline CDR1 and CDR2 sequences are MGHDK and SYGVNS.

This clonotype was detected many times. This chain uses TRBV28 with TRBJ1-4, with a possible D match to TRBD1 (6 bases). The CDR3 runs to 13 residues. V was clipped by 3 bases and J by 10 bases, with 12 bases between them. Germline V gives CDR1 MDHEN, CDR2 SYDVKM. The CDR3 DNA is TGTGCCAGCAGTTTCCAGGGGCCGGGAAAACTGTTTTTT. Translated: CASSFQGPGKLFF.

In its sample, this clonotype was seen a few times. At one end, the junction sequence differs from germline, possibly due to a read error. The chain combines TRBV18 with TRBJ2-7, with D maybe TRBD1 (5 bases). The CDR3 runs 15 residues. CDR1 and CDR2 (germline): KGHSH, LQKENI. Written as DNA, the CDR3 is TGTGCCAGCTCACCAACCATTGACAGTTCCTACGGGCAGTACTTC. Protein product: CASSPTIDSSYGQYF.

The genes are TRBV3-1 and TRBJ2-5; unclear D gene. Germline values: CDR1 LGHDT, CDR2 YNNKEL (reference sequence). Trimming removed 4 bases at V and 1 base at J, with 7 bases between. This CDR3 comprises 13 residues. For the CDR3, the DNA is TGTGCCAGCAGCCCCTGGATCCAAGAGACCCAGTACTTC. Protein sequence: CASSPWIQETQYF.

There are many counts of this clonotype. The CDR3: CASSIRASGYTF. The CDR3 nucleotides are TGTGCCAGCAGTATTCGTGCCTCTGGCTACACCTTC. The chain uses TRBV28 and TRBJ1-2; D gene ambiguous. Germline CDR1 reads MDHEN; CDR2 reads SYDVKM. The CDR3 is 12 residues long. Between the trimmed V and J ends, which lost 5 bases and 7 bases, there was a span of 11 bases.

This clonotype was counted many times. The chain employs TRBV10-3 and TRBJ2-1; no firm D call. The CDR3 contains 11 residues. CDR1 is ENHRY and CDR2 is SYGVKD in the germline V gene. V lost 2 bases and J lost 7, with 3 bases in between. CDR3 DNA sequence: TGTGCCATCAGTGAGGGTAATGAGCAGTTCTTC. This sequence encodes CAISEGNEQFF.

The genes are TRBV9 and TRBJ2-3; D is unresolved. The CDR3 extends over 16 amino acids. V lost 4 bases and J 1 base, leaving 16 bases between the germline ends. Germline-derived CDR1 and CDR2 are SGDLS and YYNGEE. CDR3 DNA: TGTGCCAGCAGCCCCCGTTTGGATCCCCGCACAGATACGCAGTATTTT. Translated, it gives CASSPRLDPRTDTQYF.